The present T cell receptor (beta chain) was sequenced within a study of T cells in Graves' hyperthyroidism and ophthalmopathy. Study-wide points: Ophthalmopathy could be told apart from stable hyperthyroidism with a 13 V-J model. It was a median approximately 6.9 months before onset that the model predicted ophthalmopathy. Blood also held most thyroid clonotypes expanded beyond 0.001.

This clonotype has at least ten counts. Its antigen is as yet unknown. Researchers amplified the TCR beta CDR3 regions from RNA transcripts. TCR CDR3 regions were first amplified by RT-PCR with HTBI primers. Each CDR3 protein is one row after TCRdb ran MiXCR on the multiplex PCR reads. Of under 400,000 distinct CDR3 sequences listed, roughly 15% were seen once; the top ten hold approximately 19%. What was sequenced was blood. The sequence derives from a woman aged 60-75 years with Graves' ophthalmopathy.

For the CDR3, the DNA is TGTGCCTGGGCCCAGGGGGGGAGCAATCAGCCCCAGCATTTT. This gives the protein CAWAQGGSNQPQHF. The J gene is TRBJ1-5, the V gene TRBV30; 7 positions agree with TRBD1. V lost 5 bases to trimming and J lost 1 base; unmatched junction nucleotides: 5. CDR3 size: 14 residues. Germline CDR1 reads GTSNPN; CDR2 reads SVGIG (reference sequence).